This T cell receptor beta chain derives from a study of beta chain features in type 1 diabetes. Study context: Across every sample, 107,917,701 sorted cells were examined in total. Points from the study as a whole: Equally in patients and controls, PCR might preferentially amplify shorter templates. The question of HLA type influencing TCRB rearrangement was one that remained unresolved here. TCRB CDR3s were moderately but significantly shorter in Type 1 diabetes patients in all four CD4+ subsets.

Post-sort purity exceeded 98% for all sorted populations. Points on this clone: What it binds is not known.

Investigators reverse transcribed all isolated RNA, so they sequenced expressed TCRB transcripts. The assay was immunoSEQ multiplex PCR, and TCRdb's table has in-frame clones only and misses some. Here the sample spans around 100,000 clones, roughly 28% being singletons. The CDR3 has 12 residues. V shed 6 bases and J shed 1 base, with 6 bases lying between them. Looked up from germline, CDR1 is MNHNY and CDR2 is SVGAGI (reference sequence). The chain combines TRBV6-6 with TRBJ1-1; a possible D gene is TRBD1 (6 bases). This sequence was found in a woman between 18 and 29 years old with type 1 diabetes. The sample was central memory CD4+ T cells from blood. CDR3 residues: CASRDRNTEAFF. CDR3 nucleotides: TGTGCCAGCAGGGACAGGAACACTGAAGCTTTCTTT.